This T cell receptor (beta chain) was recovered during a study of shared clonotypes between healthy human individuals. Study-level results: In having few donors, the study represented limited genetic and exposure-history diversity.

Trimming shortened V by 5 bases and J by 4 bases, and 5 bases separated the two germline ends. The CDR3 runs 11 residues. Germline values: CDR1 MDHEN, CDR2 SYDVKM. Terminally differentiated effector memory CD45RA+ cells were left out of the naive CD8 fraction, which was CD45RO-negative and positively selected for CCR7. Recent acute infections and vaccinations were absent in the healthy HIV-negative adult donors. This clone was seen only once. The antigen remains unidentified. A deep-level run was used for the assay. Only in-frame clones appear in the TCRdb table, and some are missing; sequencing was by immunoSEQ multiplex PCR. The sample carries 550,000 to 650,000 clones, around 96% recorded once.

The receptor comes from a young woman in good health. The chain recombines TRBV28 with TRBJ2-5, with D uncertain. The sequenced sample was naive CD8+ T cells sorted from blood. For the CDR3, the DNA is TGTGCCAGCAGTGATTTAGAGACCCAGTACTTC. Translating it yields CASSDLETQYF.